This T cell receptor (beta chain) was retrieved from a study of shared clonotypes between healthy human individuals. Germline loops: CDR1 MNHEY, CDR2 SMNVEV (reference sequence). This CDR3 is 14 amino acids long. The V end was cut by 2 bases, the J end by 1 base, with 8 bases between. CD8 cells regarded as naive lacked CD45RO, were positively chosen for CCR7, and omitted terminally differentiated effector memory CD45RA+ cells. Healthy HIV-negative adults without recent acute infections or vaccinations served as donors. Repertoires were generated with immunoSEQ multiplex PCR, while TCRdb's copy carries only in-frame clones and drops some. Counted here are 1.5 million to 2.5 million clones, about 95% occurring once; the ten biggest clones make up approximately 1.2%.

Sequencing was carried out using naive CD8+ T cells sorted from blood. The sequence was collected from a man between 18 and 29 years old in good health. This chain uses TRBV27 with TRBJ2-5; no firm D call. The CDR3 DNA follows: TGTGCCAGCAGTTTAATCGGAACCCAAGAGACCCAGTACTTC. Its translation: CASSLIGTQETQYF.